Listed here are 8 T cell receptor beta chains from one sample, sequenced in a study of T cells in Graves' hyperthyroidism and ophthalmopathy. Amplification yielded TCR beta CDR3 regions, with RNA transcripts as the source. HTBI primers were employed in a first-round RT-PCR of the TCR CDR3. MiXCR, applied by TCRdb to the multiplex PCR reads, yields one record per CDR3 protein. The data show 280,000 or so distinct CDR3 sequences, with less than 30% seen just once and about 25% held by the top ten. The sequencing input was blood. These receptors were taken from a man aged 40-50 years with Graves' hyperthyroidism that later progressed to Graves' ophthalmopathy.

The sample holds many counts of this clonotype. The CDR3 DNA reads TGTGCCAGCAGTGTTTCCGGGACAACTAATTCCGGGGAGCTGTTTTTT. Encoded protein: CASSVSGTTNSGELFF. The chain is built from TRBV6-1 and TRBJ2-2; D is possibly TRBD1 (6 bases). Deletions cut 4 bases from V and 6 bases from J, with 18 bases between. Germline V gene lookup returns CDR1 MNHNS and CDR2 SASEGT. CDR3 size: 16 residues.

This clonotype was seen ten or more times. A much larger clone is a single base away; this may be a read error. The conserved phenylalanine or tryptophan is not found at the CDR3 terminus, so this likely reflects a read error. CDR3 coding DNA: TGTGCCAGCAGTTCAACGGGGTACGGCACTGAAGCTTTCCTT. It translates to CASSSTGYGTEAFL. The V gene is TRBV27, the J gene TRBJ1-1; the D is unclear. Germline V gives CDR1 MNHEY, CDR2 SMNVEV (reference sequence). CDR3 length: 14 residues. The ends were cut back, 4 bases at V and 4 bases at J, with 13 bases in the middle.

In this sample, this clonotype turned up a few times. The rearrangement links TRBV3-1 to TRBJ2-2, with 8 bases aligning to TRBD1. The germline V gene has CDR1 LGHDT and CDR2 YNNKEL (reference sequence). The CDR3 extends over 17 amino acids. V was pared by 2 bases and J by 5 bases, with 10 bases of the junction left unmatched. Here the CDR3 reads CASSQPGQGGYTGELFF. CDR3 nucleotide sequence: TGTGCCAGCAGCCAACCAGGACAGGGTGGTTATACCGGGGAGCTGTTTTTT.

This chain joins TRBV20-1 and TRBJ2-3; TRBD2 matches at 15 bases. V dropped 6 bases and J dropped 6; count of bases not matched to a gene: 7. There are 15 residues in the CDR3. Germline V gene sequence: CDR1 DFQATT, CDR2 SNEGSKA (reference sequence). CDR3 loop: CSARTSGRVSDTQYF. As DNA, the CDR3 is TGCAGTGCAAGGACTAGCGGGAGGGTGTCGGATACGCAGTATTTT.

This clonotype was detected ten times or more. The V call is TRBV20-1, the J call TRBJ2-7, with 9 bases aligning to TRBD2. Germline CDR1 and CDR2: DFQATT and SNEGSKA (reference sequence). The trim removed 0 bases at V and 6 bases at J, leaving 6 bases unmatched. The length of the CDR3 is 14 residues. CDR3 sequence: CSARESSGRGEQYF. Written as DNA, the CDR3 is TGCAGTGCTAGAGAGAGTAGCGGGAGAGGCGAGCAGTACTTC.

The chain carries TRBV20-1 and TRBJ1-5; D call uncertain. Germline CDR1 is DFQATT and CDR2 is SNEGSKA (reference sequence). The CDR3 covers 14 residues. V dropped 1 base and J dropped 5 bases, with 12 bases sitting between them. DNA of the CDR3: TGCAGTGCTAGAGGTTCTAACGGGTATCAGCCCCAGCATTTT. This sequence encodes CSARGSNGYQPQHF.

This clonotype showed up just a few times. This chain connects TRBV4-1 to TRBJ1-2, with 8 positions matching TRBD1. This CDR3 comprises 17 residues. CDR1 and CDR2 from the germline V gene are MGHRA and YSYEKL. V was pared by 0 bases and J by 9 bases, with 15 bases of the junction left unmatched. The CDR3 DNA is TGCGCCAGCAGCCAAGAGAAAGGCGTGGCACAGGGGGAGCGCTACACCTTC. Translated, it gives CASSQEKGVAQGERYTF.

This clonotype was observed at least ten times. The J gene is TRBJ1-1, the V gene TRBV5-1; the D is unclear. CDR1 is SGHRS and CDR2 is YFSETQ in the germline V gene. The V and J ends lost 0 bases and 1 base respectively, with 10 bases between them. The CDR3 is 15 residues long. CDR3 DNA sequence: TGCGCCAGCAGCTTGGAGGCGGGCGGGAACACTGAAGCTTTCTTT. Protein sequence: CASSLEAGGNTEAFF.